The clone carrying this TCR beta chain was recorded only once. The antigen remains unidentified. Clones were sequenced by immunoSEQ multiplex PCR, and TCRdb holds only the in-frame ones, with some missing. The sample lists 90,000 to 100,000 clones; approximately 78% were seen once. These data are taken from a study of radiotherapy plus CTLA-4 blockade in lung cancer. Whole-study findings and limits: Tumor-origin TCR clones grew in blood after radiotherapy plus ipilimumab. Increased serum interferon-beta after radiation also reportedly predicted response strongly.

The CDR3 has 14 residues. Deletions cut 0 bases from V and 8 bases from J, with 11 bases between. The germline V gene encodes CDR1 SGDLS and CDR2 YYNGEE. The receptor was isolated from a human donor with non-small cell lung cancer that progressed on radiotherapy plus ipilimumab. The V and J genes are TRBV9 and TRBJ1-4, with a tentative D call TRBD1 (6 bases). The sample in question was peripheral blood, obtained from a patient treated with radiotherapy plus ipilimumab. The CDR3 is CASSVEGGSEKLFF. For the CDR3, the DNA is TGTGCCAGCAGCGTAGAGGGGGGGAGCGAAAAACTGTTTTTT.